Reported below is one TCR beta chain. Its antigen is not known. This record belongs to a study of cytomegalovirus exposure and HLA in healthy donors. Study at large: Earlier, approximately 190 million T cells were analyzed, and about 100 million unique TCR beta sequences were found among them.

The CDR3 length is 13 residues. V was clipped by 5 bases and J by 2 bases, with 10 bases between them. Per the germline V gene, CDR1 is SGHTA and CDR2 is FQGNSA. With 60 Vbeta and 13 Jbeta primers, the PCR was carried out. Some clones are missing from TCRdb's copy, which holds only in-frame ones; the method was immunoSEQ multiplex PCR. This table has 150,000 to 200,000 clones, around 76% appearing once. Study-wide results and limits: It was reported in a later analysis that an Asian-associated ancestry cluster showed fewer N-insertions than the 666-donor mean. Cytomegalovirus status, reportedly, was diagnosed with high specificity and sensitivity by the classifier.

The sequencing sample was made of PBMCs. V gene TRBV7-2 combines with J gene TRBJ2-7; D unclear. The clonotype comes from a girl aged 10 to 17 in good health and CMV-seropositive. The CDR3 bases are TGTGCCAGCAGCCCAGTTCACCCCTACGAGCAGTACTTC. It specifies CASSPVHPYEQYF.